These 6 T cell receptor beta chains came from one sample sequenced in a study of post-analysis software for immune sequencing data. General observations from the study: Elevated frequency relative to controls characterized four or five TRBV segments in patients, TRBV5-6, TRBV5-1 and TRBV20-1 among them.

These receptors' antigens are unknown. Prepared TCR beta cDNA libraries contained unique molecular identifiers. Each CDR3 protein is one row after TCRdb ran MiXCR on the PCR reads. The sample carries about 570,000 distinct CDR3 sequences, around 34% recorded once. Sample: blood. These receptors all stem from a girl under 18 with multiple sclerosis.

This clonotype has only a few counts. This chain links TRBV4-1 with TRBJ1-2; no reliable D call. This CDR3 comprises 14 residues. The V and J ends lost 0 bases and 0 bases respectively, with 5 bases between them. CDR1 and CDR2 from the germline V gene are MGHRA and YSYEKL. The CDR3 bases are TGCGCCAGCAGCCAAGACAGAACTAACTATGGCTACACCTTC. It translates to CASSQDRTNYGYTF.

The J gene is TRBJ2-3, the V gene TRBV5-1; 10 bases are a match to TRBD1. Germline V lookup: CDR1 SGHRS, CDR2 YFSETQ. V shed 4 bases, J shed 5 bases, and the junction held 7 bases outside the gene matches. CDR3 length equals 15 residues. The CDR3 DNA reads TGCGCCAGCAGCGGAACGACAGGGGGCGTAGATACGCAGTATTTT. Its translation is CASSGTTGGVDTQYF.

The V gene is TRBV20-1, the J gene TRBJ1-6; tentatively, D is TRBD1 (5 bases). The CDR3 extends over 14 amino acids. Germline V gives CDR1 DFQATT, CDR2 SNEGSKA (reference sequence). V lost 1 base and J 5 bases, leaving 9 bases between the germline ends. The CDR3 is CSARGGENNSPLHF. DNA of the CDR3: TGCAGTGCTAGAGGAGGGGAAAATAATTCACCCCTCCACTTT.

This clonotype was seen a single time. The chain joins TRBV5-6 to TRBJ2-7, with TRBD1 matching 8 bases. Trimming at V came to 3 bases and at J to 3 bases, leaving 5 bases not matched to a gene. The CDR3 loop spans 14 amino acids. The germline CDR1 and CDR2 sequences are SGHDT and YYEEEE. For the CDR3, the DNA is TGTGCCAGCAGCTGGGGGACAGGATACTACGAGCAGTACTTC. Its protein product is CASSWGTGYYEQYF.

This chain links TRBV28 with TRBJ2-7; D not resolved. This CDR3 is 16 amino acids long. V dropped 3 bases and J dropped 0 bases, with 15 bases sitting between them. Germline CDR1 MDHEN, CDR2 SYDVKM. CDR3 in amino acids: CASSLSRIPSSYEQYF. The CDR3 region has the DNA TGTGCCAGCAGTTTGTCAAGGATCCCTAGCTCCTACGAGCAGTACTTC.

The chain has TRBV20-1 and TRBJ2-1; tentatively, D is TRBD2 (7 bases). V gave up 6 bases and J gave up 3 bases, with 21 bases separating them. CDR1 is DFQATT, CDR2 SNEGSKA, per germline (reference sequence). This CDR3 is built from 16 residues. CDR3 amino acids: CSAPRLAGANYNEQFF. The CDR3 DNA reads as TGCAGTGCCCCGCGGCTGGCGGGGGCTAACTACAATGAGCAGTTCTTC.